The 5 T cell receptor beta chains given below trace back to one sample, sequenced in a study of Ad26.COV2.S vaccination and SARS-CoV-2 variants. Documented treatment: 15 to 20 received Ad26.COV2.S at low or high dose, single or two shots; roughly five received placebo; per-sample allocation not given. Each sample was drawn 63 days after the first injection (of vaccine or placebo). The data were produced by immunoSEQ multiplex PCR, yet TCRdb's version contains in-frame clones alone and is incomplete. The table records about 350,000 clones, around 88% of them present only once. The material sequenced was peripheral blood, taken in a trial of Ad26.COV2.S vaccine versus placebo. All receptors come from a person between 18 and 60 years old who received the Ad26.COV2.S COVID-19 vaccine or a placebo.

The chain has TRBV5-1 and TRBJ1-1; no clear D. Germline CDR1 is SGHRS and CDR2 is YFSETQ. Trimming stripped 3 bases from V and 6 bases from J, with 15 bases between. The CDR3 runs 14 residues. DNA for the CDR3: TGCGCCAGCAGCTCAGGAGGACCAGGCGCTGAAGCTTTCTTT. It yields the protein CASSSGGPGAEAFF.

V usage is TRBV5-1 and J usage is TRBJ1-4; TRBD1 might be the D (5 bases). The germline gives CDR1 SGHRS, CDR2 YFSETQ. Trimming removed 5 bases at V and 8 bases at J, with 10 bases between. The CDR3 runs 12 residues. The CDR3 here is CASRDGGEKLFF. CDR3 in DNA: TGCGCCAGCAGAGACGGGGGGGAAAAACTGTTTTTT.

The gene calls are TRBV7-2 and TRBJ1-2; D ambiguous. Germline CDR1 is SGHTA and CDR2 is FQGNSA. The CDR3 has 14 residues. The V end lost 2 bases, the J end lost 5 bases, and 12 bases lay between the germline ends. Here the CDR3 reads CASSLLGQPYGYTF. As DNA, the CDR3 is TGTGCCAGCAGCTTACTTGGGCAGCCGTATGGCTACACCTTC.

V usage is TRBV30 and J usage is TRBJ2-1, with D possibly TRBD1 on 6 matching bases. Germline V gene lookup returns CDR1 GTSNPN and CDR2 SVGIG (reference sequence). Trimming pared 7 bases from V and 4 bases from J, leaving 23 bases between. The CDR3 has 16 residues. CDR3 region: CAYSPPGAVKYNEQFF. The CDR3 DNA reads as TGTGCCTACTCACCTCCAGGGGCAGTCAAGTACAATGAGCAGTTCTTC. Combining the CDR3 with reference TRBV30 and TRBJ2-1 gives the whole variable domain SQTIHQWPATLVQPVGSPLSLECTVEGTSNPNLYWYRQAAGRGLQLLFYSVGIGQISSEVPQNLSASRPQDRQFILSSKKLLLSDSGFYLCAYSPPGAVKYNEQFFGPGTRLTVL.

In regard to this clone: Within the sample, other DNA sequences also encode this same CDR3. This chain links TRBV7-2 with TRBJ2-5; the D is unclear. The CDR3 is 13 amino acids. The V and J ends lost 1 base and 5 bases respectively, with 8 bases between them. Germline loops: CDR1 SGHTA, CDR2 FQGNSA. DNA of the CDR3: TGTGCCAGCAGCTTAGGGGTTCGGGAGACCCAGTACTTC. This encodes CASSLGVRETQYF.